A selection of T cell receptor beta chains follows, all from one sample in a study of response to subunit inactivated influenza vaccine. TCRdb reprocessed the RT-PCR reads via MiXCR and lists one record per CDR3 protein. The table records hundreds of thousands of distinct CDR3 sequences, about 14% of them present only once. The specimen comprised PBMCs from blood, sampled around 15 days before vaccination. Receptors were obtained from a man aged 50 to 60 who received an inactivated influenza vaccine. Both conserved end residues are trimmed from each CDR3. Each record gives: clone size, V gene, CDR3 protein. Clone size is stated in some rows and not others, as once, few, many or a class when expanded.

clone_size: few
v_call: TRBV11-2
cdr3_aa: ASSLGATYNEQF

clone_size: NA
v_call: TRBV20-1
cdr3_aa: SASASGSF

clone_size: few
v_call: TRBV29-1
cdr3_aa: SVEERGRDDEQY

clone_size: few
v_call: TRBV6-1
cdr3_aa: ASRGDRNPNQPQH

clone_size: many
v_call: TRBV6-2/TRBV6-3
cdr3_aa: ASSLGRGFNQPQH

clone_size: NA
v_call: TRBV7-2
cdr3_aa: ASRPTGGTRYEQY

clone_size: NA
v_call: TRBV7-2
cdr3_aa: ASSKQANTEAF

clone_size: few
v_call: TRBV28
cdr3_aa: ASSFISGDHEQY

clone_size: NA
v_call: TRBV15
cdr3_aa: ATSRDQLAGGYNEQF

clone_size: many
v_call: TRBV3-1
cdr3_aa: ASSQDLGGIPY

clone_size: NA
v_call: TRBV29-1
cdr3_aa: SATTGSGHPQH